This TCR beta chain derives from a study of Graves' ophthalmopathy and Graves' hyperthyroidism. Whole-study context: Samples of peripheral blood were obtained at initial diagnosis, prior to treatment of any kind. Study-wide points: Blood shared most expanded thyroid clonotypes above 0.001 frequency.

Serum thyroxine and TRAb, along with clinical symptoms, thyroid ultrasound and orbital computed tomography, were what diagnosis relied on. Note on this clonotype: The antigen remains unidentified.

Scientists amplified the TCR beta CDR3 regions from RNA transcripts. A first-round RT-PCR used HTBI primers, followed by a second-round multiplex PCR. TCRdb independently ran MiXCR on the multiplex PCR reads; one entry per CDR3 protein. The sample lists some 390,000 distinct CDR3 sequences; around 19% were seen once. The receptor's source is a woman aged 18-29 years with Graves' ophthalmopathy. Sequencing input: peripheral blood.

Written as DNA, the CDR3 is TGTGCCAGCAGCTTCGGCCCCGGGACAGGGGGCGATCAGCCCCAGCATTTT. Amino acids: CASSFGPGTGGDQPQHF. The genes are TRBV5-4 and TRBJ1-5; TRBD1 agrees at 12 bases. The V segment lost 2 bases and the J segment 5 bases; nucleotides outside the gene matches: 8. The germline V gene encodes CDR1 SGHNT and CDR2 YYREEE (reference sequence). The CDR3 has 17 residues. The complete variable domain, with remaining parts taken from reference TRBV5-4 and TRBJ1-5, reads ETGVTQSPTHLIKTRGQQVTLRCSSQSGHNTVSWYQQALGQGPQFIFQYYREEENGRGNFPPRFSGLQFPNYSSELNVNALELDDSALYLCASSFGPGTGGDQPQHFGDGTRLSIL.